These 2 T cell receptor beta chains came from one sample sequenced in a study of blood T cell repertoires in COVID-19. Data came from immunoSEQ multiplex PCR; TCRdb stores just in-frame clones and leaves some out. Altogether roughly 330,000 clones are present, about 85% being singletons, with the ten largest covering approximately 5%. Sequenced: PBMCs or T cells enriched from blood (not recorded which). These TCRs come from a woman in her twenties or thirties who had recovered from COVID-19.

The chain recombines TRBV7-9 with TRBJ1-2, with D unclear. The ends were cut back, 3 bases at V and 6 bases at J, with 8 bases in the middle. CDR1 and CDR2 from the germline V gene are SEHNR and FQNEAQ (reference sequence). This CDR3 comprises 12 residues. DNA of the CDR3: TGTGCCAGCAGCTTTACCGAGCATGGCTACACCTTC. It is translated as CASSFTEHGYTF.

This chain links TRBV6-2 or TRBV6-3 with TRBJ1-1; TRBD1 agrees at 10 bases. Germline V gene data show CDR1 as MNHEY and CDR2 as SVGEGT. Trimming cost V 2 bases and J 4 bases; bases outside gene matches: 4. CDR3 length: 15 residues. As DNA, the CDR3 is TGTGCCAGCAGTTACGGGGGGGACAGGGGCACTGAAGCTTTCTTT. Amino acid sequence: CASSYGGDRGTEAFF.